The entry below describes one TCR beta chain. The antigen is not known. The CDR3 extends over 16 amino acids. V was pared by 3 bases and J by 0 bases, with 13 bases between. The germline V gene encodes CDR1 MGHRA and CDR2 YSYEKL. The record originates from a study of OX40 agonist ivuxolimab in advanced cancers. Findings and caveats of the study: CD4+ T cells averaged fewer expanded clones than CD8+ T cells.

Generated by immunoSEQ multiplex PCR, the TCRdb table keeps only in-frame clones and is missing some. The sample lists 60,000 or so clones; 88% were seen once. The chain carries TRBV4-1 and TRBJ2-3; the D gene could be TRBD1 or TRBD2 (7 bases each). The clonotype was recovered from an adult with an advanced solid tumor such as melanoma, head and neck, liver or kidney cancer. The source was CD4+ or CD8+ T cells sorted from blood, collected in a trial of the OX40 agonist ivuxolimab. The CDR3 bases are TGCGCCAGCAGCCACGCAGGGGGGGTGAGCACAGATACGCAGTATTTT. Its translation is CASSHAGGVSTDTQYF.